Listed below are T cell receptor beta chains from one sample, sequenced in a study of T-cell memory formation after mild COVID-19. One entry per CDR3 protein results from TCRdb running MiXCR on the 5' RACE reads. The repertoire holds 300,000 to 350,000 distinct CDR3 sequences, with roughly an eighth as singletons. The sequenced sample consisted of PBMCs or a T cell subset sorted from them (not recorded which). These receptors were taken from a man aged 18 to 29 who had mild COVID-19 (a few samples of this study predate the infection). Cell type and time point are not known. CDR3s include the opening cysteine and the closing phenylalanine or tryptophan. Each record gives: CDR3 protein, CDR3 DNA, J gene, V gene, clone size, D gene. D genes are given only for firm matches. Clone size is given for some rows only: seen once, a few or many times, or a class if the clone is expanded.

CASSYSTAYNSPLHF | TGTGCCAGCAGTTACTCGACAGCCTATAATTCACCCCTCCACTTT | TRBJ1-6 | TRBV6-5 | few | -
CASSQPYQSPVSTSGYTF | TGCGCCAGCAGCCAACCCTATCAAAGCCCCGTGTCAACATCTGGCTACACCTTC | TRBJ1-2 | TRBV4-1 | few | -
CASSLPDLAGEKDTQYF | TGTGCCAGCAGCTTACCGGACCTAGCGGGGGAAAAAGATACGCAGTATTTT | TRBJ2-3 | TRBV13 | once | TRBD2
CASSTAGGYTDTQYF | TGTGCCAGCAGCACAGCAGGGGGTTACACAGATACGCAGTATTTT | TRBJ2-3 | TRBV9 | - | TRBD1
CAISDRQANTEAFF | TGTGCCATCAGTGACCGCCAGGCAAACACTGAAGCTTTCTTT | TRBJ1-1 | TRBV10-3 | - | -
CSVYEGRGTDTQYF | TGCAGCGTTTACGAGGGGAGAGGCACAGATACGCAGTATTTT | TRBJ2-3 | TRBV29-1 | few | -
CASSQDFQDTQYF | TGTGCCAGCAGCCAGGACTTCCAAGATACGCAGTATTTT | TRBJ2-3 | TRBV7-8 | few | -
CASSSTDTPETQYF | TGTGCCAGCAGCTCGACGGACACACCCGAGACCCAGTACTTC | TRBJ2-5 | TRBV5-4 | few | -
CASSKRDSNQPQHF | TGTGCCAGCAGCAAACGGGATAGCAATCAGCCCCAGCATTTT | TRBJ1-5 | TRBV21-1 | - | -
CATIGTSGSTDTQYF | TGTGCCACCATTGGGACTAGCGGAAGCACAGATACGCAGTATTTT | TRBJ2-3 | TRBV24-1 | few | TRBD2
CAGTSGPTYEQYF | TGTGCCGGAACTAGCGGTCCCACCTACGAGCAGTACTTC | TRBJ2-7 | TRBV19 | many | TRBD2
CASSPGPGNQPQHF | TGCGCCAGCAGCCCGGGACCGGGCAATCAGCCCCAGCATTTT | TRBJ1-5 | TRBV4-1 | few | -
CASTGETQYF | TGCGCCAGCACCGGCGAGACCCAGTACTTC | TRBJ2-5 | TRBV5-1 | few | -
CASSQNTRPLADTQYF | TGTGCCAGCAGCCAGAATACTAGGCCATTGGCAGATACGCAGTATTTT | TRBJ2-3 | TRBV4-2 | - | -
CASSFSVSGNTIYF | TGTGCCAGCAGCTTCTCGGTCTCTGGAAACACCATATATTTT | TRBJ1-3 | TRBV7-9 | few | -
CASSPKYNEHFF | TGTGCCAGCAGCCCCAAGTACAATGAGCACTTCTTC | TRBJ2-1 | TRBV7-8 | - | -
CASSSYRAQETQYF | TGTGCCAGCAGCTCTTACAGGGCCCAAGAGACCCAGTACTTC | TRBJ2-5 | TRBV11-2 | many | -
CASSSGDRVFTGELFF | TGTGCCAGCAGCTCTGGGGACAGGGTTTTCACCGGGGAGCTGTTTTTT | TRBJ2-2 | TRBV5-8 | - | TRBD1
CASSPRRVPDQPQHF | TGTGCCAGCAGTCCCCGGAGGGTCCCCGATCAGCCCCAGCATTTT | TRBJ1-5 | TRBV6-1 | many | -
CSAVSGGYTF | TGCAGTGCAGTCAGCGGGGGCTACACCTTC | TRBJ1-2 | TRBV20-1 | few | -
CAVGQGVQGGNTEAFF | TGCGCCGTGGGACAGGGGGTGCAGGGAGGAAACACTGAAGCTTTCTTT | TRBJ1-1 | TRBV4-1 | - | TRBD1
CASRQTLSGGELFF | TGCGCCAGCAGGCAGACTCTATCTGGCGGGGAGCTGTTTTTT | TRBJ2-2 | TRBV10-1 | - | -
CASSSRGGGWETQYF | TGTGCCAGCAGCTCCCGAGGGGGGGGGTGGGAGACCCAGTACTTC | TRBJ2-5 | TRBV7-2 | few | -
CASSHLGADTQYF | TGCGCCAGCAGCCACCTTGGAGCAGATACGCAGTATTTT | TRBJ2-3 | TRBV4-3 | - | -
CASSLASRTPRTYEQYF | TGTGCCAGCAGCTTAGCTAGTCGGACTCCCAGAACCTACGAGCAGTACTTC | TRBJ2-7 | TRBV7-9 | many | -
CASRRLGGAYEQYF | TGCGCCAGCAGACGCCTAGGCGGGGCATACGAGCAGTACTTC | TRBJ2-7 | TRBV5-1 | few | -
CASSLVQVRYGYTF | TGTGCCAGCAGCTTAGTACAAGTTCGCTATGGCTACACCTTC | TRBJ1-2 | TRBV7-9 | few | -
CASSFLRQGDIQYF | TGTGCCAGCAGTTTTTTAAGACAGGGGGACATTCAGTACTTC | TRBJ2-4 | TRBV12-3/TRBV12-4 | many | TRBD1
CASSEVGGETQYF | TGCGCCAGCAGCGAGGTGGGGGGGGAGACCCAGTACTTC | TRBJ2-5 | TRBV5-1 | - | TRBD2
CASTKSYLYGYTF | TGTGCCAGCACCAAAAGCTACCTCTATGGCTACACCTTC | TRBJ1-2 | TRBV6-5 | few | -
CASSLWGTYGYTF | TGTGCCAGCAGCTTATGGGGGACGTATGGCTACACCTTC | TRBJ1-2 | TRBV7-9 | few | -
CSVEAGSSYEQYF | TGCAGCGTTGAGGCAGGGAGCTCCTACGAGCAGTACTTC | TRBJ2-7 | TRBV29-1 | few | -
CASSHPAGGTDTQYF | TGTGCCAGCAGCCACCCAGCGGGGGGCACAGATACGCAGTATTTT | TRBJ2-3 | TRBV7-2 | many | TRBD2
CASSSPGWASTDTQYF | TGTGCCAGCAGCTCCCCTGGGTGGGCTAGCACAGATACGCAGTATTTT | TRBJ2-3 | TRBV7-2 | - | -
CASSPGQPSNYGYTF | TGCGCCAGCAGCCCTGGACAGCCTAGTAACTATGGCTACACCTTC | TRBJ1-2 | TRBV5-1 | - | -
CASSRTRLAGGLTQYF | TGTGCCAGCAGCCGGACCCGACTAGCGGGGGGGCTTACGCAGTATTTT | TRBJ2-3 | TRBV7-2 | few | TRBD2
CASSRRRTDQETQYF | TGCGCCAGCAGCCGTCGGAGGACAGACCAAGAGACCCAGTACTTC | TRBJ2-5 | TRBV5-1 | few | -
CSAFGVAKNIQYF | TGCAGTGCGTTTGGGGTAGCCAAAAACATTCAGTACTTC | TRBJ2-4 | TRBV20-1 | many | -
CASRPQDKNTEAFF | TGTGCCAGCAGACCCCAGGACAAGAACACTGAAGCTTTCTTT | TRBJ1-1 | TRBV12-3/TRBV12-4 | - | -
CASTMITGSAPDTQYF | TGTGCCAGCACTATGATTACAGGGTCCGCACCAGATACGCAGTATTTT | TRBJ2-3 | TRBV6-2/TRBV6-3 | few | -
CASSYGTANTGELFF | TGTGCCAGCAGTTACGGGACAGCGAACACCGGGGAGCTGTTTTTT | TRBJ2-2 | TRBV6-2/TRBV6-3 | - | TRBD1
CASSHSQGEAFF | TGCGCCAGCAGTCATAGCCAGGGTGAAGCTTTCTTT | TRBJ1-1 | TRBV5-1 | few | -
CASSPRAENTGELFF | TGTGCCAGCTCACCACGGGCAGAGAACACCGGGGAGCTGTTTTTT | TRBJ2-2 | TRBV18 | few | -
CASSYAPGPQLGSPLHF | TGTGCCAGCAGTTACGCCCCGGGACCACAGTTGGGTTCACCCCTCCACTTT | TRBJ1-6 | TRBV6-2/TRBV6-3 | - | -
CASSQDILGGRETQYF | TGCGCCAGCAGCCAAGATATCTTAGGGGGCCGGGAGACCCAGTACTTC | TRBJ2-5 | TRBV4-3 | - | TRBD1
CASSFGTGELFF | TGTGCCAGCAGCTTCGGAACCGGGGAGCTGTTTTTT | TRBJ2-2 | TRBV5-6 | few | -
CASSPLGSVSSYNEQFF | TGTGCCAGCAGCCCCCTAGGGTCCGTGAGCTCCTACAATGAGCAGTTCTTC | TRBJ2-1 | TRBV28 | - | -
CAWSGGAEQYF | TGTGCCTGGAGTGGGGGAGCCGAGCAGTACTTC | TRBJ2-7 | TRBV30 | few | -
CASSIGTGAEAFF | TGTGCCAGTAGTATTGGGACAGGGGCCGAAGCTTTCTTT | TRBJ1-1 | TRBV19 | few | TRBD1